The clone carrying this TCR beta chain came up a few times. Its target is unknown. This entry is derived from a study of CD8+CD57+ T cells in acquired aplastic anemia. Study as a whole: Mean yield of DNA from sorted CD4+ and CD8+ cells was approximately 3 ug. Read counts for CD4+ cells (from healthy donors) averaged about 10 million.

There are 16 residues in the CDR3. Germline CDR1 is SGHAT and CDR2 is FQNNGV. After removal of 5 bases from V and 4 bases from J, the junction contained 11 bases not matched to a gene. Template material for TCR beta VDJ and CDR3 profiling consisted of genomic DNA. TCRdb used MiXCR to reprocess the reads, holding one entry per CDR3 protein. This sample has some 68,000 distinct CDR3 sequences, with roughly half found just once. Study conclusions and caveats: Roughly 31 CD8+ CDR3 sequences occurred in both the patients and the controls. Controls and patients did not differ significantly in CD8+ Simpson's diversity.

The TCR comes from a human donor in good health, serving as a control. Source material: sorted CD4+, CD8+, or CD8+CD57+ T cells (not recorded which) from PBMCs. The chain carries TRBV11-2 and TRBJ2-1; 7 bases map to TRBD2. CDR3 DNA: TGTGCCAGCAGCGATACTCTAGCGGTACATTACAATGAGCAGTTCTTC. Its translation is CASSDTLAVHYNEQFF. The full variable domain, rest sourced from reference TRBV11-2 and TRBJ2-1, is EAGVAQSPRYKIIEKRQSVAFWCNPISGHATLYWYQQILGQGPKLLIQFQNNGVVDDSQLPKDRFSAERLKGVDSTLKIQPAKLEDSAVYLCASSDTLAVHYNEQFFGPGTRLTVL.